The 4 T cell receptor beta chains in this list originate from one sample, sequenced in a study of cytomegalovirus exposure and HLA in healthy donors. With 60 Vbeta and 13 Jbeta primers, the PCR was carried out. Assay: immunoSEQ multiplex PCR; the TCRdb copy retains only in-frame clones and omits some. The sample has some 180,000 clones; more than 65% are singletons. Sequencing was carried out using PBMCs. Receptors originate from a female donor in good health and CMV-seronegative.

The chain employs TRBV4-3 and TRBJ2-7; D is perhaps TRBD2 (6 bases). The CDR3 has 15 residues. The V gene's germline CDR1 is LGHNA and CDR2 YSLEER. Trimming cost V 0 bases and J 2 bases, with 11 bases left between them. CDR3 sequence reads: CASSQDGTGAYEQYF. As DNA, the CDR3 is TGCGCCAGCAGCCAAGACGGGACGGGAGCCTACGAGCAGTACTTC.

The chain couples TRBV30 to TRBJ2-7; 7 bases line up with TRBD2. V lost 2 bases and J lost 7; bases outside the gene matches: 20. CDR1 and CDR2 (germline): GTSNPN, SVGIG (reference sequence). This CDR3 is built from 17 residues. The CDR3 bases are TGTGCCTGGAGTCCGCGATGGAGCGGGAATCCCTCTTTGGAGCAGTACTTC. This gives the protein CAWSPRWSGNPSLEQYF.

There are a few counts of this clone. CDR3 in DNA: TGTGCCTGGAGTGTACGTTGGACAGCTACTAGGGCGAACACCGGGGAGCTGTTTTTT. Its protein product is CAWSVRWTATRANTGELFF. The chain has TRBV30 and TRBJ2-2; a weak D match, TRBD1 (6 bases). V was trimmed by 0 bases and J by 0 bases, leaving 20 bases between them. The CDR3 has 19 amino acids. Per the germline V gene, CDR1 is GTSNPN and CDR2 is SVGIG (reference sequence).

The chain is built from TRBV13 and TRBJ2-2, with D possibly being TRBD2 (6 bases). The CDR3 extends over 14 amino acids. Germline V CDR1 and CDR2: PRHDT, FYEKMQ (reference sequence). V shed 6 bases and J shed 3 bases, with 11 bases lying between them. In DNA form, the CDR3 reads TGTGCCAGCAGAGCCGGGACTGACACCGGGGAGCTGTTTTTT. Protein product: CASRAGTDTGELFF.